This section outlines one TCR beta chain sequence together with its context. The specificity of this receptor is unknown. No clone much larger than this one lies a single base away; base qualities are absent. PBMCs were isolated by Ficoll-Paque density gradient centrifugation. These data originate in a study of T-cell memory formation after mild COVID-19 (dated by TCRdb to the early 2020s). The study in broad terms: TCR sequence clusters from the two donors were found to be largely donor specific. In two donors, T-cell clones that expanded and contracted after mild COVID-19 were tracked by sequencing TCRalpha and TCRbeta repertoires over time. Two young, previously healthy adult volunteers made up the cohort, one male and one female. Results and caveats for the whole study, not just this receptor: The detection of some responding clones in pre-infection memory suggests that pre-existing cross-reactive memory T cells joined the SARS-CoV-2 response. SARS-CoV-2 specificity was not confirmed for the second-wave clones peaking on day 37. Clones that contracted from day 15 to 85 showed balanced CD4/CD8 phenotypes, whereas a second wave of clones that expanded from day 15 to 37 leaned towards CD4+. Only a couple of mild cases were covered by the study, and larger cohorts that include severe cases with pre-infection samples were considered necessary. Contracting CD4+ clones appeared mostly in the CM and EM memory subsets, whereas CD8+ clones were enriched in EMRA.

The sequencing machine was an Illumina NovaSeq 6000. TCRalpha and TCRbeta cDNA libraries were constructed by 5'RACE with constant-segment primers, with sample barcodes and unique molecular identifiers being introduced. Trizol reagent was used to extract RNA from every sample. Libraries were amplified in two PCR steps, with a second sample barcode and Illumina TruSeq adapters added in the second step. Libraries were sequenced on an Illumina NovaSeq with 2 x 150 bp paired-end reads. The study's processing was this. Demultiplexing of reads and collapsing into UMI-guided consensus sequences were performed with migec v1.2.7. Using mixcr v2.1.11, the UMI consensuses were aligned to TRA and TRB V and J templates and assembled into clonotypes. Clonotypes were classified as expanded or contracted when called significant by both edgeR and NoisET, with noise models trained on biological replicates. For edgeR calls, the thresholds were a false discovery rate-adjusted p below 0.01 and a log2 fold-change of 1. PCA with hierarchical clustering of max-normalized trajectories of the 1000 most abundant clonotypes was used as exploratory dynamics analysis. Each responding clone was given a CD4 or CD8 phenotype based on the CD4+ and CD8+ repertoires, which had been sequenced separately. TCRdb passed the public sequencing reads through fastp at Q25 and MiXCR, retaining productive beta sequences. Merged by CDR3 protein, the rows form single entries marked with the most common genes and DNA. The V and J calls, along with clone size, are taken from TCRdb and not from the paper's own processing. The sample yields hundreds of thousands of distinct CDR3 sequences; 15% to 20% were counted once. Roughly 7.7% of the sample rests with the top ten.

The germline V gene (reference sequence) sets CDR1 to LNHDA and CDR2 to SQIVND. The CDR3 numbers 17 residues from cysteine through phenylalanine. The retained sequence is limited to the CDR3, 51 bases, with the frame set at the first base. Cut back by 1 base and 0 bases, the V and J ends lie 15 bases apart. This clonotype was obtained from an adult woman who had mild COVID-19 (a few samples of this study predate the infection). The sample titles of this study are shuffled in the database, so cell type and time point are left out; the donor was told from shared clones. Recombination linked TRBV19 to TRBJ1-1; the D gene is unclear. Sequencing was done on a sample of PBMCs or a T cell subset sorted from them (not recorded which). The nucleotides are TGTGCCAGTAGTATAGGCGTTAGGGCGGGTATGAACACTGAAGCTTTCTTT. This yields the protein CASSIGVRAGMNTEAFF.